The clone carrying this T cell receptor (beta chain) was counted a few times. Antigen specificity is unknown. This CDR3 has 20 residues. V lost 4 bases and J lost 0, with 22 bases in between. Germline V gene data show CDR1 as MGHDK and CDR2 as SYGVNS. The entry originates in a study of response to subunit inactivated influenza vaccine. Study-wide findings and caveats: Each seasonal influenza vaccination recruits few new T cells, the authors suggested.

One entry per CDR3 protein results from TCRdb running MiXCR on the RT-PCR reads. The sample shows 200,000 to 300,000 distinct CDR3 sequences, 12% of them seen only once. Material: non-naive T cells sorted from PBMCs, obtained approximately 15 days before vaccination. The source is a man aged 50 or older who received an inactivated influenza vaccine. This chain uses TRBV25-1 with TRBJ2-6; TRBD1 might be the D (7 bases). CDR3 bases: TGTGCCAGCAGTGTTCCTGGAGGGGGCCACCTTGACTCTGGGGCCAACGTCCTGACTTTC. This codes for CASSVPGGGHLDSGANVLTF.